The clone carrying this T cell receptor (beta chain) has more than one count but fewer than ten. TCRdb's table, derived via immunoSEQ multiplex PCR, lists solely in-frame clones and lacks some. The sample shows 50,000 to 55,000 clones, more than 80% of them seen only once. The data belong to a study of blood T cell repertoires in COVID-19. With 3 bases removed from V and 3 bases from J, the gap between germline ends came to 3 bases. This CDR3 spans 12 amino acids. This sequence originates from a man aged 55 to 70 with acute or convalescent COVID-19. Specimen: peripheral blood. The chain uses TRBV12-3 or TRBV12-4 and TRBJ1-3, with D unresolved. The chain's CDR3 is CASSFGGNTIYF. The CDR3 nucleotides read TGTGCCAGCAGTTTCGGTGGAAACACCATATATTTT.